This TCR beta chain comes out of a study of early T cells in non-severe SARS-CoV-2 infection. Worth noting for this clonotype: What it binds is not known.

Notes on the study in general: The matching step, a VDJdb search, favored anti-spike CD8 responses and missed private and CD4 specificities.

TCRdb ran MiXCR on the 5' RACE reads and lists one entry per CDR3 protein. This sample has 30,000 or so distinct CDR3 sequences, with about 5% found just once. The specimen sequenced was whole blood. This sequence originates from an adult who was a healthcare worker with PCR-confirmed SARS-CoV-2 infection or an uninfected control (not recorded which).

The DNA of the CDR3 is TGTGCCAGCAGCTTGGGAGACACCAACTCCTACGAGCAGTACTTC. The encoded protein is CASSLGDTNSYEQYF. V usage is TRBV7-6 and J usage is TRBJ2-7; tentative D call: TRBD2 (5 bases). This CDR3 region has 15 residues. V lost 3 bases, J lost 0 bases, and 12 bases lay in between. CDR1 SGHVS and CDR2 FNYEAQ come from the germline V gene.